This note documents a single T cell receptor beta chain sequence. Assay used: immunoSEQ multiplex PCR; TCRdb lists only in-frame clones, some missing. The sample contains approximately 330,000 clones, approximately 90% of which appear only once. The CDR3 runs to 14 residues. The V segment lost 5 bases and the J segment 7 bases; nucleotides outside the gene matches: 5. CDR1 and CDR2 from the germline V gene are SGHTA and FQGNSA. The data were obtained in a study of blood T cell repertoires in COVID-19. While infection was still active, Seattle patients were enrolled and then followed longitudinally. The chain is built from TRBV7-2 and TRBJ2-2; the match to TRBD1 covers 9 bases. The sequencing input was peripheral blood. The TCR originated in a man aged 30 to 45 with COVID-19, enrolled during active disease. The DNA for the CDR3 is TGTGCCAGCAGCCTAGGGACAGGGTACGGGGAGCTGTTTTTT. This encodes CASSLGTGYGELFF. The whole variable domain, remainder taken from reference TRBV7-2 and TRBJ2-2, is GAGVSQSPSNKVTEKGKDVELRCDPISGHTALYWYRQSLGQGLEFLIYFQGNSAPDKSGLPSDRFSAERTGGSVSTLTIQRTQQEDSAVYLCASSLGTGYGELFFGEGSRLTVL.